This T cell receptor beta chain appears in the sequencing data of a study of blood T cell repertoires in COVID-19 (dated by TCRdb to the early 2020s). Study-wide context: Collaborator samples came from the United States, Italy and Spain and covered acute and convalescent phases of COVID-19. The dataset comprised deeply sampled blood TCRbeta repertoires from subjects exposed to, actively infected with, or recovered from COVID-19. The samples were drawn from two sources: the first 160 participants of the ongoing ImmuneRACE study, and approximately 1,300 subjects contributed by 6 global collaborators. The material from the prospective study consisted of cDNA or gDNA derived from T cells, B-cell-depleted T cells, or PBMCs. The sample metadata nearly always contained a de-identified subject ID, COVID-19 status, age in years and sex. Where available, HLA class I and class II types were taken from metadata supplied by the sample provider and were not determined by assay-based typing. The repertoires were made available in a free public database intended to serve as a resource for research on the immune response to SARS-CoV-2.

One collaborating source in Seattle enrolled patients during active infection and followed them longitudinally through the course of disease. Collaborating institutions collected whole blood in K2EDTA tubes following their own protocols. For TCRbeta analysis, collaborators shipped samples in one of three forms: frozen whole blood, isolated PBMCs, or DNA extracted from either of those sample types. Worth noting for this clone: There is no known antigen for this receptor. No much larger clonotype is one base removed from it; base qualities were not supplied.

The study at large found these results: The quantity of clinical and demographic metadata differed by source and by participant and was supplied without curation.

V is pared back by 6 bases and J by 9 bases, with 11 bases lying between the germline termini. Counted from cysteine to phenylalanine, this CDR3 has 10 amino acids. The CDR3 DNA has 30 bases and is translated from base 1. For CDR1 and CDR2, the germline V gene (reference sequence) lists DFQATT and SNEGSKA. TCRbeta CDR3 regions were amplified from genomic DNA using the immunoSEQ Assay, a bias-controlled multiplex PCR. The authors' analysis ran thus. Within the assay, amplification of reference gene primers was used to estimate how many nucleated cells each sample contained. To quantify the absolute abundance of each unique TCRbeta CDR3 rearrangement, sequence reads were collapsed and filtered. For each sample, productive Simpson clonality was calculated by taking the square root of Simpson's diversity index across productive rearrangements. In TCRdb, the immuneACCESS table is reduced to in-frame sequences with V and J assigned. These tables do not hold every clone; where another copy was compared, an unresolved V gene accounts for under half, and the others remain unexplained. Clonal size and the V and J genes are those of that table, whereas D and trimming came from the DNA. The sample table contains 450,000 or so clones; only one count was recorded for about nine tenths of them. Around 1.5% of the sample is held by the ten biggest clonotypes.

The chain was built from TRBV20-1 and TRBJ1-1; there is no confident call for the D gene. Sequencing was carried out using peripheral blood. This receptor was identified in a woman aged 40-49 years with COVID-19, enrolled during active disease. The DNA reads as follows: TGCAGTGCCAGGTTTACCAAAGCTTTCTTT. It is translated as CSARFTKAFF.